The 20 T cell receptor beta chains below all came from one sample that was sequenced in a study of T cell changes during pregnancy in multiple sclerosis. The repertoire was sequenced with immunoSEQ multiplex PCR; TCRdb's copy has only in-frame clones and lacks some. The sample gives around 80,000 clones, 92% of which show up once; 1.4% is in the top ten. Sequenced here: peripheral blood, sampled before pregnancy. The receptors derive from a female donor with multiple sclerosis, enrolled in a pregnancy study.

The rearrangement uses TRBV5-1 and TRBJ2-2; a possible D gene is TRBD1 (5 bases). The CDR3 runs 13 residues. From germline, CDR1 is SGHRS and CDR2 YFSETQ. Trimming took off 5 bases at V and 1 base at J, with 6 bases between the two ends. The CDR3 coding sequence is TGCGCCAGCAGAACAGGGAACACCGGGGAGCTGTTTTTT. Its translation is CASRTGNTGELFF.

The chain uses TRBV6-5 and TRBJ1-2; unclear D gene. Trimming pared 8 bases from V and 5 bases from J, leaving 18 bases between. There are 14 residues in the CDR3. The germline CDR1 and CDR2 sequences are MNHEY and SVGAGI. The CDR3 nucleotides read TGTGCCAGCGCCTTACCGGGGTCGACTTATGGCTACACCTTC. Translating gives CASALPGSTYGYTF.

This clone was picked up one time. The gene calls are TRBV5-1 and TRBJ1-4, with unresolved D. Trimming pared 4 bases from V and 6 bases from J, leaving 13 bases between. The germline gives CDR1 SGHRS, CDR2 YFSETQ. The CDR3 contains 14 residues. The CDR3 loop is CASSPEGRDEKLFF. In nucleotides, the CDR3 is TGCGCCAGCAGCCCGGAGGGCCGGGATGAAAAACTGTTTTTT.

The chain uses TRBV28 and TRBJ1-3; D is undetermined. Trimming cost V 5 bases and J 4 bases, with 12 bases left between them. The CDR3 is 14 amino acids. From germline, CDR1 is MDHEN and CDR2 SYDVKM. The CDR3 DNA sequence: TGTGCCAGCAGTCCTGGCTCGGGAGGAAACACCATATATTTT. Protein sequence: CASSPGSGGNTIYF.

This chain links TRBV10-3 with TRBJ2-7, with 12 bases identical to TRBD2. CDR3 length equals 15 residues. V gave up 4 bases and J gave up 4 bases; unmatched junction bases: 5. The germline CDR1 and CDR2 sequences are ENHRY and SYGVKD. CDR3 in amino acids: CAISAASGGEYEQYF. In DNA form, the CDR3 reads TGTGCCATCAGTGCAGCTAGCGGGGGGGAATACGAGCAGTACTTC.

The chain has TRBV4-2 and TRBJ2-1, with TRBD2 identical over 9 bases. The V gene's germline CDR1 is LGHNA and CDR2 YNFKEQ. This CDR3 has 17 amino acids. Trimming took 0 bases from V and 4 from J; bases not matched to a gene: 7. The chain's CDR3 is CASSQDTASGEYNEQFF. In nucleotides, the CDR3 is TGTGCCAGCAGCCAAGATACCGCTAGCGGGGAGTACAATGAGCAGTTCTTC.

CDR3 in DNA: TGCGCCAGCAGCCAACTAGAGATCACAGATACGCAGTATTTT. Its protein is CASSQLEITDTQYF. The V and J genes are TRBV4-1 and TRBJ2-3; unclear D gene. Trimming shortened V by 2 bases and J by 2 bases, and 8 bases separated the two germline ends. The CDR3 is made up of 14 amino acids. The germline CDR1 and CDR2 sequences are MGHRA and YSYEKL.

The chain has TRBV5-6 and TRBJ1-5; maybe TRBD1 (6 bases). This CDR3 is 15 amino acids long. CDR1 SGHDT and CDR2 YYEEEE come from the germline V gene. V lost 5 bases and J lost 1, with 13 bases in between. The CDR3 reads CASSLKDRSNQPQHF. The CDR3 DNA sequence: TGTGCCAGCAGTTTAAAGGACAGAAGCAATCAGCCCCAGCATTTT.

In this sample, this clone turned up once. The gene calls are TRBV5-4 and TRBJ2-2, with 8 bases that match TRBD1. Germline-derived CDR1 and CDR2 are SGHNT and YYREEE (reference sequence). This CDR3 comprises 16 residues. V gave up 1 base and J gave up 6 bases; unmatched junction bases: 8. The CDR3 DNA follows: TGTGCCAGCAGCTTGAGGACAGGGAAATCTTCCGGGGAGCTGTTTTTT. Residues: CASSLRTGKSSGELFF.

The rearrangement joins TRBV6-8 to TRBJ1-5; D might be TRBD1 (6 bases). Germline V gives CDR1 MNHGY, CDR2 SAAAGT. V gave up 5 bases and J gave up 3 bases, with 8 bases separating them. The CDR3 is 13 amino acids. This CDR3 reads CASSAGVNQPQHF. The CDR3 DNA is TGTGCCAGCAGTGCAGGGGTCAATCAGCCCCAGCATTTT.

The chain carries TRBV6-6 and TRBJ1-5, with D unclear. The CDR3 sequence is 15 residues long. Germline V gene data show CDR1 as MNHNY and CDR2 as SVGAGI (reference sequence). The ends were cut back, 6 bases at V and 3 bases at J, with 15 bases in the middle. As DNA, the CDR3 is TGTGCCAGCAGAACGGGGAACCAAAACAATCAGCCCCAGCATTTT. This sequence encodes CASRTGNQNNQPQHF.

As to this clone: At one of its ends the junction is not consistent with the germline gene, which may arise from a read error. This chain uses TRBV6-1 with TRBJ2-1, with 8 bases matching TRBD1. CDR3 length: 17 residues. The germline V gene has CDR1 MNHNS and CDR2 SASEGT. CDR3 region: CASSEGYRGLKHNEQFF. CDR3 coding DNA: TGTGCCAGCAGCGAAGGATACAGGGGGTTGAAACACAATGAGCAGTTCTTC.

The DNA for the CDR3 is TGTGCCAGCAGACTGGGACAAGGGGATGAAAAACTGTTTTTT. It specifies CASRLGQGDEKLFF. The chain couples TRBV7-9 to TRBJ1-4, with D maybe TRBD1 (6 bases). Germline CDR1 SEHNR, CDR2 FQNEAQ (reference sequence). The CDR3 length is 14 residues. V was shortened by 6 bases and J by 6 bases, with 14 bases between the two germline ends.

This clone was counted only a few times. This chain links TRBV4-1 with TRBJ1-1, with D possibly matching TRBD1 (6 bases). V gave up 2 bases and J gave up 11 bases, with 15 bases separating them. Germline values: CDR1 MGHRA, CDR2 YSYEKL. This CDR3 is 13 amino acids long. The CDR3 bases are TGCGCCAGCAGCCAAAGGGGAACAGGGACCGCTTTCTTT. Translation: CASSQRGTGTAFF.

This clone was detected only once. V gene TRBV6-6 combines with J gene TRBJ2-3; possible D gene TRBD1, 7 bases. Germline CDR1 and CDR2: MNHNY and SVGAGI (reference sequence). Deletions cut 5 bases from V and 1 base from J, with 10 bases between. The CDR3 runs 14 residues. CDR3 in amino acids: CASSQGGGTDTQYF. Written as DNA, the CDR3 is TGTGCCAGCAGTCAGGGGGGAGGCACAGATACGCAGTATTTT.

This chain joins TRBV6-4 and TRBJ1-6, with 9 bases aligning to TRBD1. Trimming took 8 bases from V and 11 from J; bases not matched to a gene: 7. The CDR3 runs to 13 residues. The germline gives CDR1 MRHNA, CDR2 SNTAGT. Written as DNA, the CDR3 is TGTGCCAGCTCCGAACAGGGGGCGACACCCCTCCACTTT. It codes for CASSEQGATPLHF.

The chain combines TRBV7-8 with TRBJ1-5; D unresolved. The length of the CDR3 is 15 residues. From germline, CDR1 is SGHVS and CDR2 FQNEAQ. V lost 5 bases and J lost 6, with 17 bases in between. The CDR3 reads CASSPSSGNPQPQHF. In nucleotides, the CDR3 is TGTGCCAGCAGCCCCAGTTCCGGGAATCCTCAGCCCCAGCATTTT.

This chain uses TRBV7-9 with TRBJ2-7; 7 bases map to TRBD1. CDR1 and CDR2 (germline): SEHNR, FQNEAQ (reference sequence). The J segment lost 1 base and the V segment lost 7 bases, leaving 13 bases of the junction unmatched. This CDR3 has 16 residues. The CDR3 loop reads CASISASGTASYEQYF. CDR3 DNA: TGTGCCAGCATCTCGGCGTCCGGGACAGCGTCCTACGAGCAGTACTTC.

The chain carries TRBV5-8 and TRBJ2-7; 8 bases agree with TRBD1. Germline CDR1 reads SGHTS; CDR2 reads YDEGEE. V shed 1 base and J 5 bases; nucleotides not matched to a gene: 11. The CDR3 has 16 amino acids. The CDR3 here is CASSLKGQGSVHEQYF. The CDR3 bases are TGTGCCAGCAGCTTGAAAGGACAGGGAAGCGTCCACGAGCAGTACTTC.

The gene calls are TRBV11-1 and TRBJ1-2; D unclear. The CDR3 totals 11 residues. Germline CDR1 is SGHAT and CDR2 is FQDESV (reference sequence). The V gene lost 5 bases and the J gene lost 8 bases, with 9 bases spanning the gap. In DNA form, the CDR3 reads TGTGCCAGCAGCCCCGGGGAGGGCTACACCTTC. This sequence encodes CASSPGEGYTF.